Listed here are 2 T cell receptor beta chains from one sample, sequenced in a study of T cells expressing NK-cell markers. TCRdb reprocessed the 5' RACE reads and keeps a single row for each CDR3 protein, giving no DNA. Its clone listing holds about 460,000 distinct CDR3 sequences. Input material: blood T cells: a sorted CD56 or NKG2C T cell subset, CD4+ or CD8+ T cells, or bulk PBMC T cells (not recorded which). Every receptor here comes from a woman between 50 and 59 years old in good health.

The chain carries TRBV29-1 and TRBJ1-3. The CDR3 totals 14 residues. From germline, CDR1 is SQVTM and CDR2 ANQGSEA. The CDR3 here is CSVGWAGSGNTIYF.

The chain has TRBV6-6 and TRBJ1-6; checking the TCRdb D call of TRBD1 is not possible without DNA. Germline V lookup: CDR1 MNHNY, CDR2 SVGAGI (reference sequence). The CDR3 length is 16 residues. CDR3 residues: CASSYSTGTGHSPLHF.